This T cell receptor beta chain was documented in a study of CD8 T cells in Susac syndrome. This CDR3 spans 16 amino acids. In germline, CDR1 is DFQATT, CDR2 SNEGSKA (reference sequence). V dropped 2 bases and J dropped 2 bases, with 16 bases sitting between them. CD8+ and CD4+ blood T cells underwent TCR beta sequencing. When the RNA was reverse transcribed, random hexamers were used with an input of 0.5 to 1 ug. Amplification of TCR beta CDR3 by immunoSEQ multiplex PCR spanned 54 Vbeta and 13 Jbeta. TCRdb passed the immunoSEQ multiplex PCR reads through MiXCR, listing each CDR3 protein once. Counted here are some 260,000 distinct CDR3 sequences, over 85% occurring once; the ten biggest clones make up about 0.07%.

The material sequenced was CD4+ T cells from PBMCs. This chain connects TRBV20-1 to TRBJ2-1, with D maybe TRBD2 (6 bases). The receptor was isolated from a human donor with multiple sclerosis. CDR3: CSARTSGGSTYNEQFF. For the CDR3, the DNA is TGCAGTGCTAGAACCAGTGGGGGGAGTACCTACAATGAGCAGTTCTTC.